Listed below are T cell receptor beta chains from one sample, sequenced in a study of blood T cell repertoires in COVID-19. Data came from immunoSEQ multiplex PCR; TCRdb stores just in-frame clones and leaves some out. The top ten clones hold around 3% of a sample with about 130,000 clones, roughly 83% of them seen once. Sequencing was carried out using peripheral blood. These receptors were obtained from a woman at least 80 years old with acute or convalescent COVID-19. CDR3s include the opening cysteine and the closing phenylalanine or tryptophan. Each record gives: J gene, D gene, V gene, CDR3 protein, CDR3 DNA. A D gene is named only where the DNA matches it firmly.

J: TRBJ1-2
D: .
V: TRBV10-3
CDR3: CAISDGIYGYTF
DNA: TGTGCCATCAGTGACGGGATCTATGGCTACACCTTC

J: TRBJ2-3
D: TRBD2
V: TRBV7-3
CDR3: CASSRGTTSTDTQYF
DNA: TGTGCCAGCAGTCGCGGGACTACCAGCACAGATACGCAGTATTTT

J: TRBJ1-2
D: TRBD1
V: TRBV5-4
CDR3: CASSSDRAIYGYTF
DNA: TGTGCCAGCAGCTCGGACAGGGCTATCTATGGCTACACCTTC

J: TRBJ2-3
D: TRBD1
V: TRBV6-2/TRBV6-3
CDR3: CASSYSRGLDTDTQYF
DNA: TGTGCCAGCAGTTACTCAAGGGGGCTGGACACAGATACGCAGTATTTT

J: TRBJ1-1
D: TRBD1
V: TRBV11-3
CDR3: CASSLGGQGNTEAFF
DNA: TGTGCCAGCAGCTTAGGGGGACAGGGAAACACTGAAGCTTTCTTT

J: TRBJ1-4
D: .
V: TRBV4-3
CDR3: CASSHGQAATNEKLFF
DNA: TGCGCCAGCAGCCATGGACAAGCTGCAACTAATGAAAAATTGTTTTTT

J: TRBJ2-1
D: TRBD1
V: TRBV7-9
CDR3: CASSLAGTGAHYNEQFF
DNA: TGTGCCAGCAGCTTAGCGGGGACAGGGGCCCACTACAATGAGCAGTTCTTC

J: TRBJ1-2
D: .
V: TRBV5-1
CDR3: CASSRGDRYGYTF
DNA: TGCGCCAGCAGCCGGGGTGACCGCTATGGCTACACCTTC

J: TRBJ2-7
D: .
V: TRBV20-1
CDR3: CSASRGGYEQYF
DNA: TGCAGTGCTAGTCGGGGTGGCTACGAGCAGTACTTC

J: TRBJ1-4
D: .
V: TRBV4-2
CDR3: CASSQEAVNEKLFF
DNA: TGTGCCAGCAGCCAAGAGGCGGTTAATGAAAAACTGTTTTTT

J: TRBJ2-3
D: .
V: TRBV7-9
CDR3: CASSLGGRDTQYF
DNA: TGTGCCAGCAGCCTCGGGGGACGGGATACGCAGTATTTT

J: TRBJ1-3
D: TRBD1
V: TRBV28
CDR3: CASRPMGQGEAGNTIYF
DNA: TGTGCCAGCAGGCCCATGGGACAGGGGGAGGCTGGAAACACCATATATTTT

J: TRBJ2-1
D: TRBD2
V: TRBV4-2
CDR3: CASSQVGTSGHNEQFF
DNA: TGTGCCAGCAGCCAAGTGGGGACTAGCGGTCACAATGAGCAGTTCTTC

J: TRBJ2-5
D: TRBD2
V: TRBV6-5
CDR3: CASSQAGNQETQYF
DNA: TGTGCCAGCAGCCAAGCGGGGAACCAAGAGACCCAGTACTTC

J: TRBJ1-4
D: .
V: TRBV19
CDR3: CASSPFGSTNEKLFF
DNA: TGTGCCAGTAGTCCCTTCGGGTCAACTAATGAAAAACTGTTTTTT

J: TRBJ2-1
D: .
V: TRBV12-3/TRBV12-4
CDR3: CASSVISGEQFF
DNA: TGTGCCAGCAGCGTCATTAGCGGTGAGCAGTTCTTC

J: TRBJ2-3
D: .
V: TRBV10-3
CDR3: CAISWTDLSTDTQYF
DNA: TGTGCCATCAGTTGGACAGACCTCTCCACAGATACGCAGTATTTT